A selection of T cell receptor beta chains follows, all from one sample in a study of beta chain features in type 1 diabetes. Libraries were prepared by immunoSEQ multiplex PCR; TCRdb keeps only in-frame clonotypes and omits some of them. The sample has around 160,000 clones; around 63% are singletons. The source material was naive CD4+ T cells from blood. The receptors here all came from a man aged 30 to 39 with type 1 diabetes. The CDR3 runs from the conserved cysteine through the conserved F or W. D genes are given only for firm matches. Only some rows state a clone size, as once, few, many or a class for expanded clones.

cdr3_aa: CSVEGWRGITDTQYF
cdr3_nt: TGCAGCGTTGAAGGCTGGCGGGGGATCACAGATACGCAGTATTTT
v_call: TRBV29-1
j_call: TRBJ2-3
clone_size: NA
cdr3_length: 15
d_call: TRBD2

cdr3_aa: CSVVTGRTGTEAFF
cdr3_nt: TGCAGCGTTGTAACAGGGAGGACGGGCACTGAAGCTTTCTTT
v_call: TRBV29-1
j_call: TRBJ1-1
clone_size: NA
cdr3_length: 14
d_call: NA

cdr3_aa: CASSLMGGDTQYF
cdr3_nt: TGTGCCAGCAGCTTGATGGGCGGCGATACGCAGTATTTT
v_call: TRBV5-6
j_call: TRBJ2-3
clone_size: few
cdr3_length: 13
d_call: NA

cdr3_aa: CSVENGGETQYF
cdr3_nt: TGCAGCGTTGAGAACGGGGGAGAGACCCAGTACTTC
v_call: TRBV29-1
j_call: TRBJ2-5
clone_size: few
cdr3_length: 12
d_call: NA

cdr3_aa: CASSWDRPDTQYF
cdr3_nt: TGTGCCAGCTCCTGGGACAGGCCGGATACGCAGTATTTT
v_call: TRBV5-4
j_call: TRBJ2-3
clone_size: NA
cdr3_length: 13
d_call: TRBD1

cdr3_aa: CSVTGGNTGELFF
cdr3_nt: TGCAGCGTTACGGGGGGAAACACCGGGGAGCTGTTTTTT
v_call: TRBV29-1
j_call: TRBJ2-2
clone_size: NA
cdr3_length: 13
d_call: TRBD2

cdr3_aa: CASSQKMYEAGRIVVNSYNEQFF
cdr3_nt: TGTGCCAGCAGCCAAAAGATGTACGAGGCAGGGAGGATCGTCGTTAACTCCTACAATGAGCAGTTCTTC
v_call: TRBV14
j_call: TRBJ2-1
clone_size: NA
cdr3_length: 23
d_call: NA

cdr3_aa: CASSWTRVNEQFF
cdr3_nt: TGTGCCAGCAGCTGGACAAGGGTAAATGAGCAGTTCTTC
v_call: TRBV11-2
j_call: TRBJ2-1
clone_size: NA
cdr3_length: 13
d_call: NA

cdr3_aa: CASSPADRGGPEAFF
cdr3_nt: TGTGCCAGCAGTCCCGCGGACAGGGGAGGGCCTGAAGCTTTCTTT
v_call: TRBV6-6
j_call: TRBJ1-1
clone_size: NA
cdr3_length: 15
d_call: TRBD1

cdr3_aa: CASSFTGPPAF
cdr3_nt: TGTGCCAGCAGCTTTACAGGGCCCCCCGCCTTC
v_call: TRBV7-9
j_call: TRBJ1-2
clone_size: NA
cdr3_length: 11
d_call: NA

cdr3_aa: CASSNSPGQLTYNEQFF
cdr3_nt: TGTGCCAGCAGCAACAGCCCGGGCCAGCTCACCTACAATGAGCAGTTCTTC
v_call: TRBV9
j_call: TRBJ2-1
clone_size: NA
cdr3_length: 17
d_call: NA

cdr3_aa: CASSLDPLGYNEQFF
cdr3_nt: TGTGCCAGCAGCTTAGATCCCCTAGGCTACAATGAGCAGTTCTTC
v_call: TRBV11-2
j_call: TRBJ2-1
clone_size: NA
cdr3_length: 15
d_call: NA

cdr3_aa: CASSYSMVQETQYF
cdr3_nt: TGTGCCAGCAGTTACTCGATGGTCCAAGAGACCCAGTACTTC
v_call: TRBV6-5
j_call: TRBJ2-5
clone_size: once
cdr3_length: 14
d_call: NA

cdr3_aa: CASSSLDSSSYNEQFF
cdr3_nt: TGTGCCAGCAGTTCCCTCGATTCCAGCTCCTACAATGAGCAGTTCTTC
v_call: TRBV27
j_call: TRBJ2-1
clone_size: NA
cdr3_length: 16
d_call: NA

cdr3_aa: CASRGTSDTQYF
cdr3_nt: TGTGCCAGCAGAGGGACGTCAGATACGCAGTATTTT
v_call: TRBV6-5
j_call: TRBJ2-3
clone_size: NA
cdr3_length: 12
d_call: NA

cdr3_aa: CAWSPPRPYLGGYTF
cdr3_nt: TGTGCCTGGAGTCCTCCCCGCCCTTACCTCGGGGGCTACACCTTC
v_call: TRBV30
j_call: TRBJ1-2
clone_size: few
cdr3_length: 15
d_call: NA

cdr3_aa: CATQKQDDNSPLHF
cdr3_nt: TGTGCCACCCAGAAGCAGGATGATAATTCACCCCTCCACTTT
v_call: TRBV7-9
j_call: TRBJ1-6
clone_size: few
cdr3_length: 14
d_call: NA

cdr3_aa: CSVDWHSGDTDTQYF
cdr3_nt: TGCAGCGTTGACTGGCACAGCGGAGACACAGATACGCAGTATTTT
v_call: TRBV29-1
j_call: TRBJ2-3
clone_size: NA
cdr3_length: 15
d_call: NA

cdr3_aa: CASSLVAPSTDTQYF
cdr3_nt: TGTGCCAGCAGCTTAGTAGCGCCTAGCACAGATACGCAGTATTTT
v_call: TRBV7-2
j_call: TRBJ2-3
clone_size: NA
cdr3_length: 15
d_call: NA

cdr3_aa: CASSPQDSYEQYF
cdr3_nt: TGTGCCAGCTCACCACAGGACAGCTACGAGCAGTACTTC
v_call: TRBV18
j_call: TRBJ2-7
clone_size: NA
cdr3_length: 13
d_call: NA

cdr3_aa: CAIRGTAQETQYF
cdr3_nt: TGTGCCATCAGAGGGACAGCTCAAGAGACCCAGTACTTC
v_call: TRBV10-3
j_call: TRBJ2-5
clone_size: NA
cdr3_length: 13
d_call: TRBD1

cdr3_aa: CASSLPVSHNEQFF
cdr3_nt: TGTGCCAGCAGCTTACCGGTCAGTCACAATGAGCAGTTCTTC
v_call: TRBV7-2
j_call: TRBJ2-1
clone_size: NA
cdr3_length: 14
d_call: NA

cdr3_aa: CATRTGLETQYF
cdr3_nt: TGTGCCACCCGGACAGGGCTTGAGACCCAGTACTTC
v_call: TRBV28
j_call: TRBJ2-5
clone_size: few
cdr3_length: 12
d_call: TRBD1

cdr3_aa: CASTSDSYTDTQYF
cdr3_nt: TGTGCCAGCACCTCGGACAGCTACACAGATACGCAGTATTTT
v_call: TRBV28
j_call: TRBJ2-3
clone_size: few
cdr3_length: 14
d_call: NA

cdr3_aa: CASSPQGQSSTDTQYF
cdr3_nt: TGTGCCAGCTCACCCCAAGGACAGAGTAGCACAGATACGCAGTATTTT
v_call: TRBV18
j_call: TRBJ2-3
clone_size: NA
cdr3_length: 16
d_call: NA

cdr3_aa: CSVSRADTQYF
cdr3_nt: TGCAGTGTAAGCAGGGCGGATACGCAGTATTTT
v_call: TRBV20-1
j_call: TRBJ2-3
clone_size: NA
cdr3_length: 11
d_call: NA

cdr3_aa: CSVGVGLAKNIQYF
cdr3_nt: TGCAGCGTTGGAGTCGGACTTGCCAAAAACATTCAGTACTTC
v_call: TRBV29-1
j_call: TRBJ2-4
clone_size: NA
cdr3_length: 14
d_call: NA

cdr3_aa: CASRKQETGNSPLHF
cdr3_nt: TGTGCCAGCAGAAAACAGGAAACTGGCAATTCACCCCTCCACTTT
v_call: TRBV6-6
j_call: TRBJ1-6
clone_size: once
cdr3_length: 15
d_call: NA

cdr3_aa: CACGQARIGELFF
cdr3_nt: TGTGCCTGCGGACAAGCCAGGATCGGGGAGCTGTTTTTT
v_call: TRBV30
j_call: TRBJ2-2
clone_size: NA
cdr3_length: 13
d_call: NA

cdr3_aa: CASSVAGTSLPGELFF
cdr3_nt: TGTGCCAGCAGCGTAGCCGGGACTAGTTTACCCGGGGAGCTGTTTTTT
v_call: TRBV9
j_call: TRBJ2-2
clone_size: NA
cdr3_length: 16
d_call: TRBD2

cdr3_aa: CASTSGVTLFF
cdr3_nt: TGTGCCAGCACGTCAGGGGTCACACTGTTTTTT
v_call: TRBV7-9
j_call: TRBJ1-4
clone_size: NA
cdr3_length: 11
d_call: NA

cdr3_aa: CASSLEPFGEQYF
cdr3_nt: TGTGCCAGCAGCTTAGAACCTTTTGGTGAGCAGTACTTC
v_call: TRBV11-2
j_call: TRBJ2-7
clone_size: NA
cdr3_length: 13
d_call: NA

cdr3_aa: CASSEPGQGNSPLHF
cdr3_nt: TGCGCCAGCAGTGAGCCCGGACAGGGAAATTCACCCCTCCACTTT
v_call: TRBV10-2
j_call: TRBJ1-6
clone_size: once
cdr3_length: 15
d_call: TRBD1

cdr3_aa: CSVADGYEQYF
cdr3_nt: TGCAGCGTTGCTGACGGGTACGAGCAGTACTTC
v_call: TRBV29-1
j_call: TRBJ2-7
clone_size: once
cdr3_length: 11
d_call: NA

cdr3_aa: CASSFQGGLQETQYF
cdr3_nt: TGTGCCAGCAGCTTCCAGGGGGGGCTCCAAGAGACCCAGTACTTC
v_call: TRBV7-2
j_call: TRBJ2-5
clone_size: few
cdr3_length: 15
d_call: NA

cdr3_aa: CASSPRLFSSYEQYF
cdr3_nt: TGTGCCAGCAGTCCAAGACTCTTTAGCTCCTACGAGCAGTACTTC
v_call: TRBV27
j_call: TRBJ2-7
clone_size: NA
cdr3_length: 15
d_call: NA

cdr3_aa: CAWAVGTDVEQYF
cdr3_nt: TGTGCCTGGGCCGTCGGGACAGACGTCGAGCAGTACTTC
v_call: TRBV30
j_call: TRBJ2-7
clone_size: NA
cdr3_length: 13
d_call: TRBD1

cdr3_aa: CSANEQYGYTF
cdr3_nt: TGCAGTGCAAATGAGCAGTATGGCTACACCTTC
v_call: TRBV20-1
j_call: TRBJ1-2
clone_size: NA
cdr3_length: 11
d_call: NA

cdr3_aa: CSPGSYNEQFF
cdr3_nt: TGCAGCCCGGGGAGTTACAATGAGCAGTTCTTC
v_call: TRBV29-1
j_call: TRBJ2-1
clone_size: NA
cdr3_length: 11
d_call: NA

cdr3_aa: CAWDPVMGRGSSYEQYF
cdr3_nt: TGTGCCTGGGATCCAGTAATGGGCAGGGGAAGCTCCTACGAGCAGTACTTC
v_call: TRBV30
j_call: TRBJ2-7
clone_size: few
cdr3_length: 17
d_call: NA

cdr3_aa: CASSQDTGEPSYEQYF
cdr3_nt: TGCGCCAGCAGCCAAGATACAGGGGAACCCTCCTACGAGCAGTACTTC
v_call: TRBV4-1
j_call: TRBJ2-7
clone_size: NA
cdr3_length: 16
d_call: TRBD1

cdr3_aa: CASSIQGALNTEAFF
cdr3_nt: TGTGCCAGCAGCATTCAGGGGGCATTAAACACTGAAGCTTTCTTT
v_call: TRBV5-4
j_call: TRBJ1-1
clone_size: NA
cdr3_length: 15
d_call: TRBD1

cdr3_aa: CASSGPHTF
cdr3_nt: TGTGCCAGCAGTGGCCCCCACACCTTC
v_call: TRBV6-6
j_call: TRBJ1-2
clone_size: NA
cdr3_length: 9
d_call: NA

cdr3_aa: CASSFDPYGYTF
cdr3_nt: TGTGCCAGCAGCTTCGATCCTTATGGCTACACCTTC
v_call: TRBV7-9
j_call: TRBJ1-2
clone_size: NA
cdr3_length: 12
d_call: NA

cdr3_aa: CASSLGGAGADTQYF
cdr3_nt: TGTGCCAGCAGTTTAGGGGGAGCGGGGGCAGATACGCAGTATTTT
v_call: TRBV28
j_call: TRBJ2-3
clone_size: NA
cdr3_length: 15
d_call: TRBD2

cdr3_aa: CASSLEGQETQYF
cdr3_nt: TGCGCCAGCAGCTTGGAAGGCCAAGAGACCCAGTACTTC
v_call: TRBV5-1
j_call: TRBJ2-5
clone_size: NA
cdr3_length: 13
d_call: NA

cdr3_aa: CASSRGLAGRKQFF
cdr3_nt: TGTGCCAGCAGCCGGGGACTAGCGGGAAGGAAGCAGTTCTTC
v_call: TRBV7-9
j_call: TRBJ2-1
clone_size: few
cdr3_length: 14
d_call: TRBD2